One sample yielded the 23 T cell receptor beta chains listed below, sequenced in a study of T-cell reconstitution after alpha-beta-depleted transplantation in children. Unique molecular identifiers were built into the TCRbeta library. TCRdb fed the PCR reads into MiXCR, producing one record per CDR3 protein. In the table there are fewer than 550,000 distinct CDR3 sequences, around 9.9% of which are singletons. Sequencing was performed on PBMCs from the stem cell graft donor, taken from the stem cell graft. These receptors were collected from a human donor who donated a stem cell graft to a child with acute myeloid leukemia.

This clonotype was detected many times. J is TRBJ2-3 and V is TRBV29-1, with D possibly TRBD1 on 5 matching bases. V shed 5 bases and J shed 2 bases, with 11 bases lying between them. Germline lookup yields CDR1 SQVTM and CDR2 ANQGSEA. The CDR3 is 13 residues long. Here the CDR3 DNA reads TGCAGCGTTAAGGGGTTTGTCACAGATACGCAGTATTTT. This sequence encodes CSVKGFVTDTQYF.

As DNA, the CDR3 is TGTGCCAGCAGTTCACCCACCCATGAAAAACTGTTTTTT. Translating gives CASSSPTHEKLFF. The chain uses TRBV27 and TRBJ1-4; no firm D call. V was cut by 4 bases and J by 6 bases, with 9 bases left in between. This CDR3 has 13 amino acids. From germline, CDR1 is MNHEY and CDR2 SMNVEV (reference sequence).

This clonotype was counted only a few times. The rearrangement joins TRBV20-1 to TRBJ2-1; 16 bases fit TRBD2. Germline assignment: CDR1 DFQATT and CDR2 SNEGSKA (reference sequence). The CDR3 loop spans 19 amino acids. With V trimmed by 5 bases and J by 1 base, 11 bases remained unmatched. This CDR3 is CSASPGTSGRARSYNEQFF. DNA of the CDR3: TGCAGTGCTTCTCCCGGGACTAGCGGGAGGGCCAGGTCCTACAATGAGCAGTTCTTC.

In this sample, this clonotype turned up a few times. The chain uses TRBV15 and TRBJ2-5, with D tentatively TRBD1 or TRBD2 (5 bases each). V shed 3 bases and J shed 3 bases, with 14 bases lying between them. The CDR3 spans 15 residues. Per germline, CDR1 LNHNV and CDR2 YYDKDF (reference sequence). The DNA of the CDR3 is TGTGCCACCAGCAGCGACGGGACGTCAAAAGAGACCCAGTACTTC. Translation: CATSSDGTSKETQYF.

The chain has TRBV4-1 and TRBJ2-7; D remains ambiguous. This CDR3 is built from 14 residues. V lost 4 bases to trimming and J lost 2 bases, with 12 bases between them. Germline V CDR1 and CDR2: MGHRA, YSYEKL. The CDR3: CASSPRVTAYEQYF. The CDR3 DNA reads TGCGCCAGCAGCCCCCGTGTCACAGCCTACGAGCAGTACTTC.

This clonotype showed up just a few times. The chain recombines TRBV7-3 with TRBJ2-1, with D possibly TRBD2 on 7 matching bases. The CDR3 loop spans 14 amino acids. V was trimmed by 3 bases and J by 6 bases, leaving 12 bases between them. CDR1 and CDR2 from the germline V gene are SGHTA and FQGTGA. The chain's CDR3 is CASSLGGGLNEQFF. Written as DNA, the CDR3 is TGTGCCAGCAGCTTGGGAGGGGGGCTCAATGAGCAGTTCTTC.

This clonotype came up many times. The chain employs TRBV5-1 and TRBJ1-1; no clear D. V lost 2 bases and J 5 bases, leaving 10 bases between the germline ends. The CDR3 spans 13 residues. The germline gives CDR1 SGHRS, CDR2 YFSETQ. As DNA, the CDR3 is TGCGCCAGCAGCTTCCTCCGTCCGACTGAAGCTTTCTTT. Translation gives CASSFLRPTEAFF.

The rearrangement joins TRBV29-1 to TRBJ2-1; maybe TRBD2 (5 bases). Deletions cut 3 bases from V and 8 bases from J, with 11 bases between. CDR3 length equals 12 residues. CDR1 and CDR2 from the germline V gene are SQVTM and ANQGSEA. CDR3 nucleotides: TGCAGCGTTGACCGAGGGTTGGATGAGCAGTTCTTC. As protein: CSVDRGLDEQFF.

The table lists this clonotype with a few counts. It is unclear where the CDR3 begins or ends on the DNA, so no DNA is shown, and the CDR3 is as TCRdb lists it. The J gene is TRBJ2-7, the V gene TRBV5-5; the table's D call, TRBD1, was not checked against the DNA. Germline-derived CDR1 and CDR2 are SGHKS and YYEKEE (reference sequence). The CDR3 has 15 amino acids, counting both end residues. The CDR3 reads CASSTSPTGWDEQYV.

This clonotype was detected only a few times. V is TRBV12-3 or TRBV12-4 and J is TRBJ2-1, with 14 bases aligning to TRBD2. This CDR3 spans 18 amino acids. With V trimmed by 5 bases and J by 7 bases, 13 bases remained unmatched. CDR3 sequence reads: CASSPSSGTSGSGNEQFF. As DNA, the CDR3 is TGTGCCAGCAGTCCTTCATCCGGGACTAGCGGGAGTGGAAATGAGCAGTTCTTC.

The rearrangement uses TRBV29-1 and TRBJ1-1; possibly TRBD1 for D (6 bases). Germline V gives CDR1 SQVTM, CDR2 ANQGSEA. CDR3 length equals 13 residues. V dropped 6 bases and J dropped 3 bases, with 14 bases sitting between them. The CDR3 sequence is CSVKGQPDTEAFF. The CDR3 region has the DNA TGCAGCGTCAAGGGACAACCCGACACTGAAGCTTTCTTT.

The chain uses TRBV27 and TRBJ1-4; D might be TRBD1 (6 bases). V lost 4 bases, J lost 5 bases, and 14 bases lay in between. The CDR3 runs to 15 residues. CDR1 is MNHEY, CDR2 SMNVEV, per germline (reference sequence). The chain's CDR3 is CASSWPGDVNEKLFF. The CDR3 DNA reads TGTGCCAGCAGTTGGCCAGGGGACGTAAATGAAAAACTGTTTTTT.

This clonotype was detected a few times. In DNA form, the CDR3 reads TGTGCCAGCAGCCAAGGTCCCGGGGGCGGAGATGGCTACACCTTC. Protein sequence: CASSQGPGGGDGYTF. The chain employs TRBV3-1 and TRBJ1-2, with D perhaps TRBD1 (6 bases). V was trimmed by 1 base and J by 6 bases, leaving 15 bases between them. This CDR3 is built from 15 residues. Germline lookup yields CDR1 LGHDT and CDR2 YNNKEL (reference sequence).

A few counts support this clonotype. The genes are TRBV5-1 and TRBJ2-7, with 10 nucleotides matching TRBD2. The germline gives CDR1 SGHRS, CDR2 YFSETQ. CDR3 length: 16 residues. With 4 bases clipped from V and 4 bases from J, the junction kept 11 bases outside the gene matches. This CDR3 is CASSPWSSSGSYEQYF. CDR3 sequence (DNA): TGCGCCAGCAGCCCGTGGAGCTCTAGCGGGAGTTACGAGCAGTACTTC.

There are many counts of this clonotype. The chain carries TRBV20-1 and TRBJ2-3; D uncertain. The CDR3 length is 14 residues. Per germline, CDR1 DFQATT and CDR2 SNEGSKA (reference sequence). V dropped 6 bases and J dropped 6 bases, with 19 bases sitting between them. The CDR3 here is CSATAPSRLDTQYF. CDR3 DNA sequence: TGCAGTGCCACCGCGCCGTCCCGTCTGGATACGCAGTATTTT.

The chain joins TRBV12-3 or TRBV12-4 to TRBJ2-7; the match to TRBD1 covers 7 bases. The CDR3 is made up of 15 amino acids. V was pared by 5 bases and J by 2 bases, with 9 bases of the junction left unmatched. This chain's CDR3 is CASSLSRQGAYEQYF. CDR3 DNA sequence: TGTGCCAGCAGTCTCTCTCGACAGGGAGCCTACGAGCAGTACTTC.

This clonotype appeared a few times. Here the CDR3 reads CASSQAPPAGVSKNIQYF. As DNA, the CDR3 is TGTGCCAGCAGCCAAGCCCCCCCAGCGGGAGTCTCCAAAAACATTCAGTACTTC. This chain connects TRBV3-1 to TRBJ2-4; 8 positions match TRBD2. Trimming cost V 1 base and J 2 bases; bases outside gene matches: 10. This CDR3 comprises 18 residues. CDR1 and CDR2 from the germline V gene are LGHDT and YNNKEL (reference sequence).

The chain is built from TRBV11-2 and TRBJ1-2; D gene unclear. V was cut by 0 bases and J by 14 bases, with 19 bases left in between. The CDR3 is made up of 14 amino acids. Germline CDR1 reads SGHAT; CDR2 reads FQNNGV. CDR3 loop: CASSLDMVDFRPTF. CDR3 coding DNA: TGTGCCAGCAGCTTAGATATGGTCGATTTTCGACCAACCTTC.

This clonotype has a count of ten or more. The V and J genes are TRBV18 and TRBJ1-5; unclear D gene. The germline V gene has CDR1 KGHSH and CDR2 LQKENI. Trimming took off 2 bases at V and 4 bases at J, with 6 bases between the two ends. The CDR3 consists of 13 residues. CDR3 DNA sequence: TGTGCCAGCTCACCAAGTATTAATCAGCCCCAGCATTTT. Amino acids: CASSPSINQPQHF.

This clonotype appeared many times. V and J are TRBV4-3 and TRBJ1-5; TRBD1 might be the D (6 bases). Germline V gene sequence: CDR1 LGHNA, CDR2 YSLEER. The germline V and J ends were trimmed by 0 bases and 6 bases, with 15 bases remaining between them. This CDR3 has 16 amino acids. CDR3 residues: CASSQEVGRGGQPQHF. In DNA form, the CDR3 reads TGCGCCAGCAGCCAAGAAGTCGGCAGGGGAGGTCAGCCCCAGCATTTT.

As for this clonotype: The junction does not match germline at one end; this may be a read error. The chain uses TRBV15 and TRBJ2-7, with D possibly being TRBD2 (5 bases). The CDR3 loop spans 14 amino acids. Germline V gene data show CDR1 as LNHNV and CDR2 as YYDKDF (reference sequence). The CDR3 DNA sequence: TGTGCCCCCAGCAGTCCTCCCCGAGGGTACGAGCAGTACTTC. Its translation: CAPSSPPRGYEQYF.

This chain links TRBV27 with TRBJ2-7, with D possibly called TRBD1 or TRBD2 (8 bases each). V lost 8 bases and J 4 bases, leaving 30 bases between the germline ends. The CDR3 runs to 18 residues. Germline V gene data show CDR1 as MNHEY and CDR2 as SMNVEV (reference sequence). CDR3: CASARRGVAGQGYYEQYV. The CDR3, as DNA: TGTGCCAGCGCCCGGCGGGGGGTTGCAGGACAGGGCTATTACGAGCAGTACGTC.

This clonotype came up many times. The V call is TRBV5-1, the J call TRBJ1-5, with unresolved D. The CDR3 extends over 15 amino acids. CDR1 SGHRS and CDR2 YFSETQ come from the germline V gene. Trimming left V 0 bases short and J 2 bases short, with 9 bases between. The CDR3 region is CASSLDGWGNQPQHF. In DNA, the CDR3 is TGCGCCAGCAGCTTGGACGGATGGGGCAATCAGCCCCAGCATTTT.